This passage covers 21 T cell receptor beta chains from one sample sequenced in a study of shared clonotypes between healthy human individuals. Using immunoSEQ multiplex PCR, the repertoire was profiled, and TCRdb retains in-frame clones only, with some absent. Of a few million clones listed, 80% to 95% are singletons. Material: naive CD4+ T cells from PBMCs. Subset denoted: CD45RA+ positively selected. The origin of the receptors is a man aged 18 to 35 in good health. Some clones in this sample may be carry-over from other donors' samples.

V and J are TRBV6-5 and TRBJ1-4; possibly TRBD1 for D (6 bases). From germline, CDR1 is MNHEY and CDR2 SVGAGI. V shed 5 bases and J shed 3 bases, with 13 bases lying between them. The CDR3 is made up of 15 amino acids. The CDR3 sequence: CASSLNRASNEKLFF. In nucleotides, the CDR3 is TGTGCCAGCAGTCTAAACAGGGCATCTAATGAAAAACTGTTTTTT.

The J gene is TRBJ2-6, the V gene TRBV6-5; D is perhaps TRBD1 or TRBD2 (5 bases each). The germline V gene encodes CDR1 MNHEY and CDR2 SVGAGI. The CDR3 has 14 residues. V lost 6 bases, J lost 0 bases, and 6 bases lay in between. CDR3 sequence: CASRRGSGANVLTF. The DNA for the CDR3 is TGTGCCAGCAGGAGGGGCTCTGGGGCCAACGTCCTGACTTTC.

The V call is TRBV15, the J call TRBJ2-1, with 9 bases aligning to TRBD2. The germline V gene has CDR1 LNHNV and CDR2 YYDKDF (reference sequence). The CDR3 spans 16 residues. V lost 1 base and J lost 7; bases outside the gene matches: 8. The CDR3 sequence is CATSRGSAGGQNEQFF. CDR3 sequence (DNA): TGTGCCACCAGCAGAGGATCGGCGGGAGGGCAAAATGAGCAGTTCTTC.

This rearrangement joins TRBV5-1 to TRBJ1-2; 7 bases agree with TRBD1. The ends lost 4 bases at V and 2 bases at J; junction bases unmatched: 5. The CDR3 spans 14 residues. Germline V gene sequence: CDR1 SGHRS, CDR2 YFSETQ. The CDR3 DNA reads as TGCGCCAGCAGCGCGGTGACAGGGAACTATGGCTACACCTTC. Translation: CASSAVTGNYGYTF.

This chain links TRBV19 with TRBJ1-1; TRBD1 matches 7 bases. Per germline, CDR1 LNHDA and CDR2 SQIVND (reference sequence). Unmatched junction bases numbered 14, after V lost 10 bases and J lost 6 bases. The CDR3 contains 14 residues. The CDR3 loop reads CATSRNRGNAEAFF. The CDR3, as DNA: TGTGCCACTTCCCGGAACAGGGGAAACGCTGAAGCTTTCTTT. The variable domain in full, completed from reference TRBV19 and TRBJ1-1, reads DGGITQSPKYLFRKEGQNVTLSCEQNLNHDAMYWYRQDPGQGLRLIYYSQIVNDFQKGDIAEGYSVSREKKESFPLTVTSAQKNPTAFYLCATSRNRGNAEAFFGQGTRLTVV.

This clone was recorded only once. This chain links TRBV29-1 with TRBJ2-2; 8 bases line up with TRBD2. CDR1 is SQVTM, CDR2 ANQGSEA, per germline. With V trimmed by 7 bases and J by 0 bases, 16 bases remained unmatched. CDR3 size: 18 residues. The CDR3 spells CSAGGGITSGPNTGELFF. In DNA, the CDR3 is TGCAGCGCCGGCGGGGGGATTACTAGCGGACCGAACACCGGGGAGCTGTTTTTT.

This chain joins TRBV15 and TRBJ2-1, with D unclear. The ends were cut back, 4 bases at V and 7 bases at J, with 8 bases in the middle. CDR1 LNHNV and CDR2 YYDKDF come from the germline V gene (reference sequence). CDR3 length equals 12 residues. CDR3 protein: CATSKLGNEQFF. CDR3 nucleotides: TGTGCCACCAGCAAACTTGGGAATGAGCAGTTCTTC.

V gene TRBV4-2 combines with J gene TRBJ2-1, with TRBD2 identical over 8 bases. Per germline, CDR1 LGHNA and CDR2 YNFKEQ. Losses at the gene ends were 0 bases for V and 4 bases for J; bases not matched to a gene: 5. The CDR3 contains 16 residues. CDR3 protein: CASSQDRTSGYNEQFF. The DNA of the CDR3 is TGTGCCAGCAGCCAAGATAGAACTAGCGGATACAATGAGCAGTTCTTC.

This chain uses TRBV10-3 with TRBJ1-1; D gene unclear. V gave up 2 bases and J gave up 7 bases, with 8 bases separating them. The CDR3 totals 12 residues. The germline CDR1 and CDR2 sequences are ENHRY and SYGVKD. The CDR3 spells CAISEVTGEAFF. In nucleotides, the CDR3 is TGTGCCATCAGTGAGGTCACCGGTGAAGCTTTCTTT.

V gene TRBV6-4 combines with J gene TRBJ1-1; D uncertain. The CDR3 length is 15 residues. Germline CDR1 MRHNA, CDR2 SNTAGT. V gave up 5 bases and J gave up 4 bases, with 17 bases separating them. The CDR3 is CASSPLGSGITEAFF. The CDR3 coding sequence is TGTGCCAGCAGTCCTTTGGGGTCGGGCATCACTGAAGCTTTCTTT.

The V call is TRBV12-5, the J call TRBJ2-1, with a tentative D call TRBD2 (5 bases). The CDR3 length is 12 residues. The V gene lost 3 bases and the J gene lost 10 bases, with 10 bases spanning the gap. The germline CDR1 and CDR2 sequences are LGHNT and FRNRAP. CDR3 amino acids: CASGFVAHEQFF. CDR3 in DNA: TGTGCTAGTGGTTTCGTAGCGCACGAGCAGTTCTTC.

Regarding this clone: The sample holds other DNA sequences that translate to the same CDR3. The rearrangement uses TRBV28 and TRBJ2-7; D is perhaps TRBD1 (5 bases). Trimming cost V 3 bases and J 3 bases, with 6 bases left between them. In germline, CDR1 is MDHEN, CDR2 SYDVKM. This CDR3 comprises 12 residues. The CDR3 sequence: CASSFQGYEQYF. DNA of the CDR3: TGTGCCAGCAGTTTTCAGGGCTACGAGCAGTACTTC.

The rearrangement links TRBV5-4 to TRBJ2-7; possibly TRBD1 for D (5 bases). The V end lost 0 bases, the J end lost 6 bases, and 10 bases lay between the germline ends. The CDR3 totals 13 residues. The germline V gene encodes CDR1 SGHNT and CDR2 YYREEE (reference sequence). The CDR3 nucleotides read TGTGCCAGCAGCTTGGGGACAAACCCCGAGCAGTACTTC. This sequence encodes CASSLGTNPEQYF.

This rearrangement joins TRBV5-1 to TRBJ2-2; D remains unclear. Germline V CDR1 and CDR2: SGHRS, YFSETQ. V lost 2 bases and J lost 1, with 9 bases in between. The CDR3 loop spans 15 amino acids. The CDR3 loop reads CASSFGSWNTGELFF. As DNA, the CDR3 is TGCGCCAGCAGCTTCGGCTCCTGGAACACCGGGGAGCTGTTTTTT.

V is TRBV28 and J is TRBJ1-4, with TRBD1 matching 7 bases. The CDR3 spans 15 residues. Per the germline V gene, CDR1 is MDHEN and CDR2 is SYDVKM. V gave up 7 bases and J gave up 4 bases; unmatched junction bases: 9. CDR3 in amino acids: CASTTPTGFNEKLFF. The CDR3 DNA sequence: TGTGCCAGCACTACCCCGACAGGGTTTAATGAAAAACTGTTTTTT.

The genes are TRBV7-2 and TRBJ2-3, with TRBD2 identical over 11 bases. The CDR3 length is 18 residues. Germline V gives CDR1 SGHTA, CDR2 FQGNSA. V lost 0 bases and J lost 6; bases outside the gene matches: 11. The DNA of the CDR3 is TGTGCCAGCAGCTTAGCCGGGGACACTAGCGGGAGACGCGATACGCAGTATTTT. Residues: CASSLAGDTSGRRDTQYF.

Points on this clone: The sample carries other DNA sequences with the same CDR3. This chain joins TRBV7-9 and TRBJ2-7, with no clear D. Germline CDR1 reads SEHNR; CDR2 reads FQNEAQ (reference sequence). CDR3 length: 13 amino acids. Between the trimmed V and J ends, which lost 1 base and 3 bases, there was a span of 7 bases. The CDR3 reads CASSLGRDYEQYF. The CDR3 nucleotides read TGTGCCAGCAGCTTAGGGAGAGACTACGAGCAGTACTTC.

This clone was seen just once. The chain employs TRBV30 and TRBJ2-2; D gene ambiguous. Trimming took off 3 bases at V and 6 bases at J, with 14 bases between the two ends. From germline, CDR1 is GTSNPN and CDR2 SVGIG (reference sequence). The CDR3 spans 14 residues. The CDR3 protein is CAWRALLRAGELFF. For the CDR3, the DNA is TGTGCCTGGAGGGCTCTTTTAAGGGCCGGGGAGCTGTTTTTT.

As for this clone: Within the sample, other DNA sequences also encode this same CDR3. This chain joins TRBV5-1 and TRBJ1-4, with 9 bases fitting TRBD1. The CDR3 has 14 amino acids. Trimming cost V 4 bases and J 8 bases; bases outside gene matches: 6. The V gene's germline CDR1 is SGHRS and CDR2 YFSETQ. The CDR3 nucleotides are TGCGCCAGCAGCAGGGACAGGGCCGGGGAAAAACTGTTTTTT. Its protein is CASSRDRAGEKLFF.

The CDR3 nucleotides read TGTGCCAGCAGCTTTCAGGTCGAGCAGTACTTC. Protein: CASSFQVEQYF. The rearrangement uses TRBV6-1 and TRBJ2-7; D not resolved. There are 11 residues in the CDR3. Germline V CDR1 and CDR2: MNHNS, SASEGT. V lost 6 bases, J lost 6 bases, and 9 bases lay in between.

CDR3 amino acids: CASSLVVRGSHEQYF. DNA for the CDR3: TGCGCCAGCAGCTTGGTGGTACGGGGTTCCCACGAGCAGTACTTC. This chain links TRBV5-1 with TRBJ2-7; D is perhaps TRBD2 (5 bases). Trimming cost V 0 bases and J 5 bases, with 15 bases left between them. The CDR3 has 15 amino acids. Germline CDR1 reads SGHRS; CDR2 reads YFSETQ.